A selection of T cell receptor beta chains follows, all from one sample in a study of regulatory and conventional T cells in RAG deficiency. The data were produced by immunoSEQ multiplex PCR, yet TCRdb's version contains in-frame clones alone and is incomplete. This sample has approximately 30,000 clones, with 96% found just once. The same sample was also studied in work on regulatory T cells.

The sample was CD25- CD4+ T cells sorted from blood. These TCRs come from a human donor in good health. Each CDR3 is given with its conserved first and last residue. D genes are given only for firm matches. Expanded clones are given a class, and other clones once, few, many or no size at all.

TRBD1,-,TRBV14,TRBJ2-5,TGTGCCAGCAGCCAGGGGACAGACTTGGGGGAGACCCAGTACTTC,CASSQGTDLGETQYF
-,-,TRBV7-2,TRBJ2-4,TGTGCCAGCAGCTTAGGCACGACAGTAGCCAAAAACATTCAGTACTTC,CASSLGTTVAKNIQYF
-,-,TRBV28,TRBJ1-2,TGTGCCAGCAGTATACAGCCCTATGGCTACACCTTC,CASSIQPYGYTF
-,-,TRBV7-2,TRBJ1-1,TGTGCCAGCAGCTTAGAGCTGGACACTGAAGCTTTCTTT,CASSLELDTEAFF
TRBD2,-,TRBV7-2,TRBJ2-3,TGTGCCAGCAGCTCTGGACTAGCGGGGGAAGGAGATACGCAGTATTTT,CASSSGLAGEGDTQYF
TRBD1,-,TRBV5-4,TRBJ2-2,TGTGCCAGCAGCCTTGCCGGGACAGGGCCCGGGGAGCTGTTTTTT,CASSLAGTGPGELFF
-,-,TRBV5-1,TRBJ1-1,TGCGCCAGCAGCTTGGGAGGGCCAAGACGGTACACTGAAGCTTTCTTT,CASSLGGPRRYTEAFF
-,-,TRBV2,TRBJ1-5,TGTGCCAGCAGTCCGCAACAGGGTTCGGTGGGTCAGCCCCAGCATTTT,CASSPQQGSVGQPQHF
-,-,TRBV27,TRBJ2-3,TGTGCCAGCACCGATCTGGGCTCCTGGGCAGATACGCAGTATTTT,CASTDLGSWADTQYF
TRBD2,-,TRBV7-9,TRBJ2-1,TGTGCCAGCAGCCGGACAAAGACTAGCGGGAAGGCGGATGAGCAGTTCTTC,CASSRTKTSGKADEQFF
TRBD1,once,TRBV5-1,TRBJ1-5,TGCGCCAGCAGCTTGGACAGGGGCGGACAGCCCCAGCATTTT,CASSLDRGGQPQHF